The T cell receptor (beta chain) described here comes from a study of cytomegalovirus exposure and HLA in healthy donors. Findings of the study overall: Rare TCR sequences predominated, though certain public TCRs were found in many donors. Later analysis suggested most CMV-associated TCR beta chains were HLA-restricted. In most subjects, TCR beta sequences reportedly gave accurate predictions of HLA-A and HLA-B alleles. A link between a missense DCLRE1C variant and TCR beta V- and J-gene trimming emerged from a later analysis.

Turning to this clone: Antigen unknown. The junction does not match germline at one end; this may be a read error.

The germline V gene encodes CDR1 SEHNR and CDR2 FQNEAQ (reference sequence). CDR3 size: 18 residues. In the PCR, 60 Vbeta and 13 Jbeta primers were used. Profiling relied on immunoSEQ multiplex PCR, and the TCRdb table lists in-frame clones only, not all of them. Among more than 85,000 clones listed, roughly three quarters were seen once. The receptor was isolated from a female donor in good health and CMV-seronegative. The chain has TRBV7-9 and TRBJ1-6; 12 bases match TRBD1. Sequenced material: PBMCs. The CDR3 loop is CSSSLTLRDRGLRSPLHF. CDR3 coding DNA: TGTTCCAGCAGCCTCACGCTCCGGGACAGGGGGCTCAGATCACCCCTCCACTTT.